Listed below are T cell receptor beta chains from one sample, sequenced in a study of patients and donors after allogeneic stem cell transplantation. TCRdb recomputed calls from the RT-PCR reads with MiXCR, one row per CDR3 protein. The profile covers roughly 250,000 distinct CDR3 sequences, with around an eighth appearing a single time and roughly 11% taken by the ten largest. Material for sequencing was blood, either unsorted or a sorted T cell fraction (not recorded which). Receptors were obtained from a human donor who was either an allogeneic HSCT recipient or a stem cell or donor lymphocyte infusion donor (not recorded which). It is not recorded whose cells these are; they may come from a transplant donor. Both conserved end residues are part of each CDR3. The order of the fields is CDR3 protein, CDR3 DNA, CDR3 length, clone size, J gene, D gene, V gene. D genes are given only for firm matches. Only part of the rows carry a size: once, few, many, or a class if the clone is expanded.

CDR3aa: CASSLTRQGPGGELFF
CDR3nt: TGTGCCAGCAGCTTAACCCGACAGGGTCCTGGCGGGGAGCTGTTTTTT
len: 16
abundance: few
j_gene: TRBJ2-2
d_gene: TRBD1
v_gene: TRBV7-3

CDR3aa: CASSSLSPREGGYTF
CDR3nt: TGTGCCAGCAGTTCCCTATCGCCCAGGGAGGGGGGCTACACCTTC
len: 15
abundance: -
j_gene: TRBJ1-2
d_gene: -
v_gene: TRBV12-3/TRBV12-4

CDR3aa: CASSHLAGPYNEQFF
CDR3nt: TGTGCCAGCAGCCACCTAGCGGGGCCTTACAATGAGCAGTTCTTC
len: 15
abundance: few
j_gene: TRBJ2-1
d_gene: TRBD2
v_gene: TRBV11-1

CDR3aa: CASRSLGRGYYNEQFF
CDR3nt: TGTGCCAGCAGGTCCTTAGGGCGGGGATACTACAATGAGCAGTTCTTC
len: 16
abundance: -
j_gene: TRBJ2-1
d_gene: -
v_gene: TRBV11-2

CDR3aa: CSARWGAGELFF
CDR3nt: TGCAGTGCTAGATGGGGGGCCGGGGAGCTGTTTTTT
len: 12
abundance: many
j_gene: TRBJ2-2
d_gene: -
v_gene: TRBV20-1

CDR3aa: CASSPGGGRTNYGYTF
CDR3nt: TGTGCCAGCAGCCCAGGGGGTGGCAGGACTAACTATGGCTACACCTTC
len: 16
abundance: -
j_gene: TRBJ1-2
d_gene: TRBD1
v_gene: TRBV7-3

CDR3aa: CASSLGRWNTEAFF
CDR3nt: TGTGCCAGCAGCTTGGGACGGTGGAACACTGAAGCTTTCTTT
len: 14
abundance: many
j_gene: TRBJ1-1
d_gene: -
v_gene: TRBV7-8

CDR3aa: CASSLDRTLGGYTF
CDR3nt: TGTGCCAGCAGCTTAGATCGTACGTTAGGGGGCTACACCTTC
len: 14
abundance: few
j_gene: TRBJ1-2
d_gene: -
v_gene: TRBV11-2

CDR3aa: CSARTLAGGSRDTQYF
CDR3nt: TGCAGTGCTAGAACCCTAGCGGGGGGTTCAAGAGATACGCAGTATTTT
len: 16
abundance: -
j_gene: TRBJ2-3
d_gene: TRBD2
v_gene: TRBV20-1

CDR3aa: CASSLKLAGRSDTQYF
CDR3nt: TGTGCCAGCAGCTTAAAGCTAGCGGGGAGGTCAGATACGCAGTATTTT
len: 16
abundance: -
j_gene: TRBJ2-3
d_gene: TRBD2
v_gene: TRBV7-3

CDR3aa: CSAETSGTGIDTQYF
CDR3nt: TGCAGTGCGGAGACTAGCGGAACGGGGATCGATACGCAGTATTTT
len: 15
abundance: -
j_gene: TRBJ2-3
d_gene: TRBD2
v_gene: TRBV20-1

CDR3aa: CSARDPRGGEGYGYTF
CDR3nt: TGCAGTGCTAGAGATCCGAGGGGGGGGGAGGGCTATGGCTACACCTTC
len: 16
abundance: few
j_gene: TRBJ1-2
d_gene: -
v_gene: TRBV20-1

CDR3aa: CASSYATTSGSHNEQFF
CDR3nt: TGTGCCAGCAGTTACGCTACGACTAGCGGGAGCCACAATGAGCAGTTCTTC
len: 17
abundance: many
j_gene: TRBJ2-1
d_gene: TRBD2
v_gene: TRBV6-5

CDR3aa: CASSATLTGLETQYF
CDR3nt: TGTGCCAGCAGCGCGACCCTGACCGGGCTGGAGACCCAGTACTTC
len: 15
abundance: many
j_gene: TRBJ2-5
d_gene: -
v_gene: TRBV6-2/TRBV6-3

CDR3aa: CASSLSGGWEETQYF
CDR3nt: TGCGCCAGCAGCCTTAGCGGGGGATGGGAAGAGACCCAGTACTTC
len: 15
abundance: few
j_gene: TRBJ2-5
d_gene: TRBD2
v_gene: TRBV4-1

CDR3aa: CASSRTEAYEQYF
CDR3nt: TGCGCCAGCAGCCGGACAGAAGCCTACGAGCAGTACTTC
len: 13
abundance: few
j_gene: TRBJ2-7
d_gene: -
v_gene: TRBV5-1